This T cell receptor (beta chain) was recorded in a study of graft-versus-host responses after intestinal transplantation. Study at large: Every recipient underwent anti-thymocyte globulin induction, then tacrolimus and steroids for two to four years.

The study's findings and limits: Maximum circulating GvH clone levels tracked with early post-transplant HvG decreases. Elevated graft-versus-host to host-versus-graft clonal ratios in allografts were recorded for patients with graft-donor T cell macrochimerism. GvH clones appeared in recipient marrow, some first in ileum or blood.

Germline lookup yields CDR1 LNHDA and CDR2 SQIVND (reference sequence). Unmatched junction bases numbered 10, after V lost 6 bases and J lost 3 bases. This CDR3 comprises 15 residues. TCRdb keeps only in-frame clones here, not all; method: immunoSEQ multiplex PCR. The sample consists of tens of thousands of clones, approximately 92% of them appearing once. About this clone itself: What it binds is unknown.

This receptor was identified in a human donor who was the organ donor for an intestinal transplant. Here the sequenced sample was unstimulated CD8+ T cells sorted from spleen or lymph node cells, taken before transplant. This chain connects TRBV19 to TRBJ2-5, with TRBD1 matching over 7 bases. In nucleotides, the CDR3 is TGTGCCAGTAGCCCCGGGACAGCGCCTGAAGAGACCCAGTACTTC. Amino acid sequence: CASSPGTAPEETQYF.